This T cell receptor beta chain was documented in a study of PD-1 blockade in classical Hodgkin lymphoma. Study results and caveats: Relapsed/refractory patients reportedly had lower baseline diversity than newly diagnosed patients.

As for time point: newly diagnosed, previously untreated cHL patient sample. The investigators isolated CD8+ T cells from thawed PBMCs using magnetic negative selection. CDR3 length: 13 residues. Trimming left V 0 bases short and J 3 bases short, with 6 bases between. Germline V gene lookup returns CDR1 MNHNY and CDR2 SVGAGI (reference sequence). Sequencing was performed with immunoSEQ multiplex PCR; in TCRdb, only in-frame clones are kept and a portion is missing. The data contain fewer than 6,000 clones, roughly nine tenths of them singletons. To note about this clone: What it binds is unknown.

This TCR was recovered from a human donor with classical Hodgkin lymphoma. The chain links TRBV6-6 to TRBJ2-7, with D unresolved. Sequencing used CD8+ T cells from blood. The CDR3, as DNA: TGTGCCAGCAGTTACTCGATGAGCTACGAGCAGTACTTC. Translation gives CASSYSMSYEQYF.